This T cell receptor (beta chain) was retrieved from a study of post-analysis software for immune sequencing data. Across the whole study: Secondary progressive, relapsing-remitting and progressive-relapsing multiple sclerosis were among the included disease courses. Study-wide results and caveats: Diversity measured as normalized Chao1 was significantly lower in multiple sclerosis patients than in controls. F-measure co-clustering was strong for batch-matched samples.

This clonotype was seen a few times. Its antigen is not identified. Every TCR beta cDNA library bore unique molecular identifiers. cDNA molecules numbering some 500,000 came from roughly 1.1 to 9.2 million T cells. TCRdb independently ran MiXCR on the PCR reads; one entry per CDR3 protein. The sample consists of a few hundred thousand distinct CDR3 sequences, approximately 45% of them appearing once. This receptor was obtained from a girl under 18 with multiple sclerosis. The material sequenced was blood.

This CDR3 reads CSARDGGEIIPQHF. The CDR3 DNA is TGCAGTGCTAGAGATGGGGGGGAGATCATCCCCCAGCATTTT. The J gene is TRBJ1-5, the V gene TRBV20-1, with a weak D call TRBD1 (5 bases). V lost 0 bases to trimming and J lost 10 bases, with 16 bases between them. The CDR3 extends over 14 amino acids. CDR1 DFQATT and CDR2 SNEGSKA come from the germline V gene (reference sequence).